This T cell receptor beta chain was retrieved from a study of T cell changes during pregnancy in multiple sclerosis. This table comes from immunoSEQ multiplex PCR, and its TCRdb copy is limited to in-frame clones, with some not included. The sample contains tens of thousands of clones, roughly 91% of which appear only once. The V and J ends lost 3 bases and 5 bases respectively, with 21 bases between them. CDR3 length: 17 amino acids. Germline V gene lookup returns CDR1 SGHRS and CDR2 YFSETQ. The sample in question was CD4+ T cells from peripheral blood mononuclear cells, obtained in the second trimester of pregnancy. The rearrangement uses TRBV5-1 and TRBJ1-3, with D maybe TRBD1 (5 bases). The clonotype was recovered from a female donor in good health, enrolled as a control in a pregnancy study. The CDR3 loop reads CASSSSIQGLGRNTIYF. CDR3 bases: TGCGCCAGCAGCTCCTCGATTCAGGGACTTGGGAGAAACACCATATATTTT.